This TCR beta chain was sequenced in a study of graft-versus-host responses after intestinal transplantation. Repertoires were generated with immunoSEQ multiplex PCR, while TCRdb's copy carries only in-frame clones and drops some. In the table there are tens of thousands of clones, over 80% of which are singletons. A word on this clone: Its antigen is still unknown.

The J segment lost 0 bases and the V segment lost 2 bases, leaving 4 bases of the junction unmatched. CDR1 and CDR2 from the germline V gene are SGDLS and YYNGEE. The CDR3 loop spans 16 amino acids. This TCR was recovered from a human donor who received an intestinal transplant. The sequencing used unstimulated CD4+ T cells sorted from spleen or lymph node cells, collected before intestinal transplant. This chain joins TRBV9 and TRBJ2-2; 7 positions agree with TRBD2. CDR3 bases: TGTGCCAGCAGCGTCCGGGGGGATGCGAACACCGGGGAGCTGTTTTTT. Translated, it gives CASSVRGDANTGELFF.